This T cell receptor beta chain derives from a study of glioma-infiltrating T cells. This CDR3 contains 16 residues. Germline assignment: CDR1 MNHEY and CDR2 SVGEGT. V lost 4 bases, J lost 1 base, and 5 bases stayed unmatched. Amplification of TCR alpha and beta CDR3 regions from RNA used iRepertoire nested multiplex PCR. For one-step reverse transcription and amplification, about 85-400 ng of tissue mRNA or PBMC total RNA was used. Via MiXCR, TCRdb re-called the multiplex PCR reads, giving one row per CDR3 protein. Counted here are more than 85,000 distinct CDR3 sequences, less than 30% occurring once; the ten biggest clones make up 35%. Findings and limits, study-wide: Tissue-blood divergence was below expectation in non-neoplastic patients, above in gliomas. Tissue and blood shared very few CDR3 sequences.

This clonotype was picked up many times. Its antigen is currently unknown. Input material: glioma tissue, nonneoplastic brain tissue, or PBMCs (not recorded which). The chain employs TRBV6-2 or TRBV6-3 and TRBJ1-1, with 11 nucleotides matching TRBD1. The source is a human donor with low-grade glioma or glioblastoma, undergoing nonglioma brain surgery, or in good health (not recorded which). The CDR3 DNA sequence: TGTGCCAGCAGTTGGACAGGGGGCCGGGCGAACACTGAAGCTTTCTTT. Translation gives CASSWTGGRANTEAFF.